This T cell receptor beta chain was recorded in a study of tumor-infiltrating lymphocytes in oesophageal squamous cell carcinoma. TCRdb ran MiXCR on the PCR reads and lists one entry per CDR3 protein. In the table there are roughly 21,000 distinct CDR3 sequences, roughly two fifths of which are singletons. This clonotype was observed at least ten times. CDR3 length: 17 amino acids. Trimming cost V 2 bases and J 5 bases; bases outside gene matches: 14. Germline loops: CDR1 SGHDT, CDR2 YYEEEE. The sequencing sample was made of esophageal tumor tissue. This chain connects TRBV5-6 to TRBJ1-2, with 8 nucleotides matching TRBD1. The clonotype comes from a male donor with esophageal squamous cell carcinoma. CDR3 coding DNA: TGTGCCAGCAGCTTTCCACCCCCGACAGGGGACCGATATGGCTACACCTTC. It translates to CASSFPPPTGDRYGYTF.